This entry is about one TCR beta chain. Its antigen is unidentified. Investigators spread the genomic DNA of each subset evenly over several immunoSEQ plates. Libraries were prepared by immunoSEQ multiplex PCR; TCRdb keeps only in-frame clonotypes and omits some of them. The sample has fewer than 600,000 clones; around 77% are singletons. These data belong to a study of shared clonotypes between healthy human individuals. Study-wide results and limits: Among donors, sharing of clonotypes was expected to be affected by sequencing depth.

V shed 8 bases and J shed 2 bases, with 9 bases lying between them. The CDR3 contains 12 residues. Germline CDR1 and CDR2: LNHNV and YYDKDF (reference sequence). This rearrangement joins TRBV15 to TRBJ2-5; either TRBD1 or TRBD2 may supply D (6 bases each). Sequenced sample: PBMCs. This clonotype was sampled from a woman aged 35 to 49 in good health. Some clones in this sample may be carry-over from other donors' samples. The CDR3 is CATLGGQETQYF. DNA for the CDR3: TGTGCCACCTTAGGGGGGCAAGAGACCCAGTACTTC.